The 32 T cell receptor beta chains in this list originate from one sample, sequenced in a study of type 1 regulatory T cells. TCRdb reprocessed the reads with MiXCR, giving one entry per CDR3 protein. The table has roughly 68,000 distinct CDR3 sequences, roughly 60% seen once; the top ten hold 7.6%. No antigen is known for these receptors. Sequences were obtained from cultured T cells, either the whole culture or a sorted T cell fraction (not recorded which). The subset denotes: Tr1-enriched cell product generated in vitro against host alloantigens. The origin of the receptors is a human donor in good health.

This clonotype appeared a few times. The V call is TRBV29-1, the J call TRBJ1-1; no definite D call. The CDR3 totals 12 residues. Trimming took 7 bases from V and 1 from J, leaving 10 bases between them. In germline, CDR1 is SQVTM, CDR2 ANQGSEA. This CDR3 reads CSAGESNTEAFF. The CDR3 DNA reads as TGCAGCGCCGGAGAGTCGAACACTGAAGCTTTCTTT.

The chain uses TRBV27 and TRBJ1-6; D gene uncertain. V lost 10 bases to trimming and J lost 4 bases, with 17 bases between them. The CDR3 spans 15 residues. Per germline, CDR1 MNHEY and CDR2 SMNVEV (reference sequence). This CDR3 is CATSSGGVYNSPLHF. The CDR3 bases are TGTGCCACCTCTTCGGGCGGGGTATATAATTCACCCCTCCACTTT.

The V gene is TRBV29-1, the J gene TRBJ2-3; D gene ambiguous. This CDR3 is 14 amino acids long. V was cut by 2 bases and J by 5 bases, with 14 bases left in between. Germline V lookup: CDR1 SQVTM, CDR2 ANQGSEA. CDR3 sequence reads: CSVERLLGRDTQYF. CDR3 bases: TGCAGCGTTGAACGCCTATTGGGAAGAGATACGCAGTATTTT.

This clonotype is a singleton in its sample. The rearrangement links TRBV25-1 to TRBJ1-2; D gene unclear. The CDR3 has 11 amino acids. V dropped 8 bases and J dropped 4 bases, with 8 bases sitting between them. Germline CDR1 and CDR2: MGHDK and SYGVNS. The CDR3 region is CASADGYGYTF. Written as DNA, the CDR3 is TGTGCCAGCGCAGATGGCTATGGCTACACCTTC.

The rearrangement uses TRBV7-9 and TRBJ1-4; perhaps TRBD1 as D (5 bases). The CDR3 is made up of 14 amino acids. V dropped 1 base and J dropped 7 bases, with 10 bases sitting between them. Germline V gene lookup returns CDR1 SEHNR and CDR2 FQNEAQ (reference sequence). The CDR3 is CASSLDGTREKLFF. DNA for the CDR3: TGTGCCAGCAGCTTAGATGGGACCCGTGAAAAACTGTTTTTT. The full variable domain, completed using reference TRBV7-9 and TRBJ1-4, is DTGVSQNPRHKITKRGQNVTFRCDPISEHNRLYWYRQTLGQGPEFLTYFQNEAQLEKSRLLSDRFSAERPKGSFSTLEIQRTEQGDSAMYLCASSLDGTREKLFFGSGTQLSVL.

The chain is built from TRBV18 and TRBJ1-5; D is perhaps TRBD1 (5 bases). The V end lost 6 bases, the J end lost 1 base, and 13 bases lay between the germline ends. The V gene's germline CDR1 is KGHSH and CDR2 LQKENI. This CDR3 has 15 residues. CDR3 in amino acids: CASSLNQGSNQPQHF. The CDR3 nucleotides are TGTGCCAGCTCCCTGAACCAGGGAAGCAATCAGCCCCAGCATTTT.

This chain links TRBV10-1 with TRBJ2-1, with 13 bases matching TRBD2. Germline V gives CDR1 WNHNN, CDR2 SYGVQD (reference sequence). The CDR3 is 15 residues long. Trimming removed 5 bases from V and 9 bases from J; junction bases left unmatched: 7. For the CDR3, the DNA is TGCGCCAGCAGTTTTGGACTAGCGGGAGAGATTGAGCAGTTCTTC. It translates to CASSFGLAGEIEQFF.

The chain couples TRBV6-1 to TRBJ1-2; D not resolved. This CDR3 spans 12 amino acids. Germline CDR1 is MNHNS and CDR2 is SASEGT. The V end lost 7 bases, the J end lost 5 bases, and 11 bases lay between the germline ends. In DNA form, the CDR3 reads TGTGCCAGCACTGACCTGGGGTATGGCTACACCTTC. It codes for CASTDLGYGYTF.

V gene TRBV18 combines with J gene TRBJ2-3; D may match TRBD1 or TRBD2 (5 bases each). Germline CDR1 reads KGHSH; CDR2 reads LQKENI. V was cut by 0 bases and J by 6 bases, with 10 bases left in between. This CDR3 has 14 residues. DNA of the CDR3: TGTGCCAGCTCACCACCAGAGGGGATGGATACGCAGTATTTT. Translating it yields CASSPPEGMDTQYF.

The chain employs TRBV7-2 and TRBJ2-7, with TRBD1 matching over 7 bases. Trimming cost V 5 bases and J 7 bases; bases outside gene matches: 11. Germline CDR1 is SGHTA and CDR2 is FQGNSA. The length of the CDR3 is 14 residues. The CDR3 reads CASSKQGQVEEQYF. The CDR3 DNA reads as TGTGCCAGCAGCAAACAGGGGCAAGTTGAAGAGCAGTACTTC. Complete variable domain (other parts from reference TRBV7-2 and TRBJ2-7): GAGVSQSPSNKVTEKGKDVELRCDPISGHTALYWYRQSLGQGLEFLIYFQGNSAPDKSGLPSDRFSAERTGGSVSTLTIQRTQQEDSAVYLCASSKQGQVEEQYFGPGTRLTVT.

Written as DNA, the CDR3 is TGCAGTGCTCCAGGGGGTCTAGCGGGAGGTAAGAGGTCCTACAATGAGCAGTTCTTC. It encodes CSAPGGLAGGKRSYNEQFF. The V and J genes are TRBV20-1 and TRBJ2-1; 11 nucleotides line up with TRBD2. CDR1 DFQATT and CDR2 SNEGSKA come from the germline V gene (reference sequence). The length of the CDR3 is 19 residues. Losses at the gene ends were 5 bases for V and 1 base for J; bases not matched to a gene: 16.

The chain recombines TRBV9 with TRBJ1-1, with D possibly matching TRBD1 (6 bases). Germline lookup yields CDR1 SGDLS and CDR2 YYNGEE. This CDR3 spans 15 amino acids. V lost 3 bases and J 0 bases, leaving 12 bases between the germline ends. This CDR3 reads CASSARQELNTEAFF. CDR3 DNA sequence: TGTGCCAGCAGCGCCCGACAGGAGCTGAACACTGAAGCTTTCTTT.

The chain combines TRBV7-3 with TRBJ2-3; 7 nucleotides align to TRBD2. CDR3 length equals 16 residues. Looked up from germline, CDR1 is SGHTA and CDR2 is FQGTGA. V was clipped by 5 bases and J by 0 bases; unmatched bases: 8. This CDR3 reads CASSPTGGPSTDTQYF. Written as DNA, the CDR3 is TGTGCCAGCAGCCCAACGGGGGGTCCTAGCACAGATACGCAGTATTTT.

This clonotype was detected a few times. CDR3 sequence: CASSLPGELFF. The CDR3 nucleotides are TGTGCCAGCAGTTTACCCGGGGAGCTGTTTTTT. The chain carries TRBV28 and TRBJ2-2; D not certain. CDR1 MDHEN and CDR2 SYDVKM come from the germline V gene. This CDR3 has 11 amino acids. V was cut by 2 bases and J by 6 bases, with 1 base left in between.

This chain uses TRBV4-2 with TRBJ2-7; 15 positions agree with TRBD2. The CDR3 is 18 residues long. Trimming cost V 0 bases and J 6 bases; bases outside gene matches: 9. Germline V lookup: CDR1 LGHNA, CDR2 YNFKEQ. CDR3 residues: CASSQDWGTSGRIGEQYF. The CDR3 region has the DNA TGTGCCAGCAGCCAAGATTGGGGGACTAGCGGGAGGATCGGCGAGCAGTACTTC.

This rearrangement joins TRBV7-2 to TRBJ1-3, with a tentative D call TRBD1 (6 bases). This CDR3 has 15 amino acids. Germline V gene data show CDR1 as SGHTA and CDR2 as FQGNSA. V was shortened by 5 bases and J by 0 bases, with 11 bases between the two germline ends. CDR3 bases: TGTGCCAGCAGCGCCAGGGGAAACTCTGGAAACACCATATATTTT. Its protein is CASSARGNSGNTIYF.

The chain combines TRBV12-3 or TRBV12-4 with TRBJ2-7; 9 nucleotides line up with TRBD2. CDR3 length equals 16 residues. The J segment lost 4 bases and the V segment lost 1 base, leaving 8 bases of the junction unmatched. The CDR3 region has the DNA TGTGCCAGCAGTTTAGGGATTCGGACTAGCGTATACGAGCAGTACTTC. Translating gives CASSLGIRTSVYEQYF.

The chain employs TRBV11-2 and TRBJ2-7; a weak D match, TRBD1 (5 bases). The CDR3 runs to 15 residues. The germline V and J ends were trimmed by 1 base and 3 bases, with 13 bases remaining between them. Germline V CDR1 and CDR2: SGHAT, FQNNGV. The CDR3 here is CASSLVRGRSYEQYF. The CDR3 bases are TGTGCCAGCAGCTTAGTAAGGGGTCGGAGCTACGAGCAGTACTTC.

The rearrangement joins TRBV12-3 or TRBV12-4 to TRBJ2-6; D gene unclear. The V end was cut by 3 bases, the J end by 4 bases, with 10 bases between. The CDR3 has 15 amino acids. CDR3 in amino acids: CASSFVVSGANVLTF. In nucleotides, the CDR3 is TGTGCCAGCAGTTTTGTGGTCTCCGGGGCCAACGTCCTGACTTTC.

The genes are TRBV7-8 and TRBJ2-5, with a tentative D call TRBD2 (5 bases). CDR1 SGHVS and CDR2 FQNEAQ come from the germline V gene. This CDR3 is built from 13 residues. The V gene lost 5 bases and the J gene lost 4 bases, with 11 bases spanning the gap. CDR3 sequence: CASSLGEAETQYF. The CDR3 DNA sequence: TGTGCCAGCAGCCTGGGAGAAGCAGAGACCCAGTACTTC. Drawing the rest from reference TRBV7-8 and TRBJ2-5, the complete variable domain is GAGVSQSPRYKVAKRGQDVALRCDPISGHVSLFWYQQALGQGPEFLTYFQNEAQLDKSGLPSDRFFAERPEGSVSTLKIQRTQQEDSAVYLCASSLGEAETQYFGPGTRLLVL.

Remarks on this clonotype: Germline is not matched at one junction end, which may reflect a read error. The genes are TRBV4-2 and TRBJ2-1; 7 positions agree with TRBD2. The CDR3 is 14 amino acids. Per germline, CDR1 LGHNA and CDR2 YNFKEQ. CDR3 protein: CASMRETSCNEQFF. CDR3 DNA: TGTGCCAGCATGCGGGAGACGTCCTGCAATGAGCAGTTCTTC.

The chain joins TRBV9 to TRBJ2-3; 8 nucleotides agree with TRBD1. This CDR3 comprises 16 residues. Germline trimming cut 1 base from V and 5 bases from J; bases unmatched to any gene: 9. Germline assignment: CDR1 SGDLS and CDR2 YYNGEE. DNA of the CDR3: TGTGCCAGCAGCGTAAGGCAGGGGGCCTTGGGAGATACGCAGTATTTT. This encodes CASSVRQGALGDTQYF.

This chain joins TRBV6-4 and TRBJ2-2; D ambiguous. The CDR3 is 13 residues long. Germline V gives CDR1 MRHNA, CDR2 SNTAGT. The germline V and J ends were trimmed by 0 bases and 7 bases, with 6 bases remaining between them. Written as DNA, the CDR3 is TGTGCCAGCAGTGACTCACCCCACGGGGAGCTGTTTTTT. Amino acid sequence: CASSDSPHGELFF.

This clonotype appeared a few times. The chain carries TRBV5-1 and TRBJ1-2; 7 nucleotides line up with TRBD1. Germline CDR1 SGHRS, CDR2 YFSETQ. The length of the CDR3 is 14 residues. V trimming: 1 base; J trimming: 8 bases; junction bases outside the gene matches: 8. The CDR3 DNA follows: TGCGCCAGCAGCTTGTATGAAGGGGGCGAGGGCTACACCTTC. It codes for CASSLYEGGEGYTF. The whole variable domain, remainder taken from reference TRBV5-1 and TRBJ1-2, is KAGVTQTPRYLIKTRGQQVTLSCSPISGHRSVSWYQQTPGQGLQFLFEYFSETQRNKGNFPGRFSGRQFSNSRSEMNVSTLELGDSALYLCASSLYEGGEGYTFGSGTRLTVV.

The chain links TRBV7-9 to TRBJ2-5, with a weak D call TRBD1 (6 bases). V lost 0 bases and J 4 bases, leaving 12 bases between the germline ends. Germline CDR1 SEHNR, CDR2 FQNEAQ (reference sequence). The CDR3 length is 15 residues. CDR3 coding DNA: TGTGCCAGCAGCTTAGCACGGACAGTCCGAGAGACCCAGTACTTC. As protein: CASSLARTVRETQYF.

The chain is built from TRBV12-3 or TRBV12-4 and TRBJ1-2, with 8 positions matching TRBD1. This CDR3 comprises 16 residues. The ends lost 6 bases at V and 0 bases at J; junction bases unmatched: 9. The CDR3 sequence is CASSPTGARANYGYTF. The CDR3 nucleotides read TGTGCCAGCAGCCCGACAGGGGCAAGAGCTAACTATGGCTACACCTTC.

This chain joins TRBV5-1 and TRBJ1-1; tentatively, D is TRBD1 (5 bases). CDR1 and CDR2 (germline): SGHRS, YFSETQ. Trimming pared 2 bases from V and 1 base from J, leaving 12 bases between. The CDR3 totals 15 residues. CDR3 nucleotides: TGCGCCAGCAGCTTCGAGGGGCCGAGGAACACTGAAGCTTTCTTT. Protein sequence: CASSFEGPRNTEAFF.

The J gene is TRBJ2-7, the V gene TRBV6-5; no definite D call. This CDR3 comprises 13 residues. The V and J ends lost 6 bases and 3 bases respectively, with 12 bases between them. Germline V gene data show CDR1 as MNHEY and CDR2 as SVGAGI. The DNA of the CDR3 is TGTGCCAGCAGGAACCTAGACGGCTACGAGCAGTACTTC. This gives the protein CASRNLDGYEQYF.

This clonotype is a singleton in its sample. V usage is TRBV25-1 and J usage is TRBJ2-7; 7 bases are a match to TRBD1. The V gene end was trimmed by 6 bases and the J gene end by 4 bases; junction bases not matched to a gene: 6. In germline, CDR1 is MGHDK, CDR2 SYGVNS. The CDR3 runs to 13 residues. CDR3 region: CASSRGRSYEQYF. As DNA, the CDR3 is TGTGCCAGCAGCAGGGGGAGAAGTTACGAGCAGTACTTC.

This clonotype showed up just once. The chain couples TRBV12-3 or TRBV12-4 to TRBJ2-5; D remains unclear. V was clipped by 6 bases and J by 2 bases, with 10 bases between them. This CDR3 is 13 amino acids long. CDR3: CASSPGRQETQYF. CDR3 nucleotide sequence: TGTGCCAGCAGCCCTGGTAGGCAAGAGACCCAGTACTTC.

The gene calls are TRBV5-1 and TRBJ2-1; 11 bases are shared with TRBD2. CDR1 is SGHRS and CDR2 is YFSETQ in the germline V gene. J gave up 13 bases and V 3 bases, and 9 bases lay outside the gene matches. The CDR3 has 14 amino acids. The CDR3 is CASSSTGTSGIQFF. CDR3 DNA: TGCGCCAGCAGCTCCACCGGGACTAGCGGTATACAGTTCTTC.

The CDR3 loop reads CASSDSGTSSYEQYF. The CDR3 nucleotides read TGCGCCAGCAGTGACTCCGGGACTAGCTCCTACGAGCAGTACTTC. The gene calls are TRBV10-1 and TRBJ2-7; TRBD2 matches at 8 bases. CDR1 is WNHNN, CDR2 SYGVQD, per germline (reference sequence). V shed 3 bases and J 0 bases; nucleotides not matched to a gene: 4. This CDR3 region has 15 residues.